This section outlines one T cell receptor (beta chain) sequence together with its context. It was with 60 Vbeta and 13 Jbeta primers that the PCR ran. Generated by immunoSEQ multiplex PCR, the TCRdb table keeps only in-frame clones and is missing some. The sample yields 210,000 or so clones, over 60% seen once. The entry originates in a study of cytomegalovirus exposure and HLA in healthy donors. This TCR was sampled from a young man in good health and CMV-seronegative. Sequenced: PBMCs.

This chain's CDR3 is CASSPGALNTEAFF. In nucleotides, the CDR3 is TGTGCCAGCAGTCCAGGGGCCTTGAACACTGAAGCTTTCTTT. V usage is TRBV28 and J usage is TRBJ1-1; D might be TRBD1 (6 bases). The length of the CDR3 is 14 residues. V lost 5 bases and J lost 0, with 10 bases in between. Per the germline V gene, CDR1 is MDHEN and CDR2 is SYDVKM.